The 8 T cell receptor beta chains reported below all come from one sample, sequenced in a study of T cells in Graves' hyperthyroidism and ophthalmopathy. TCR beta CDR3 regions were amplified from RNA transcripts. HTBI primers were used for first-round RT-PCR of the TCR CDR3. TCRdb processed the multiplex PCR reads anew with MiXCR; each CDR3 protein has one entry. The data hold 300,000 to 450,000 distinct CDR3 sequences, with more than 15% observed a single time. The sample consisted of blood. The receptors were gathered from a woman between 18 and 29 years old with Graves' hyperthyroidism that later progressed to Graves' ophthalmopathy.

This clonotype was observed a few times. The chain carries TRBV4-1 and TRBJ1-2; 8 bases line up with TRBD1. The CDR3 extends over 15 amino acids. In germline, CDR1 is MGHRA, CDR2 YSYEKL. V trimming: 2 bases; J trimming: 0 bases; junction bases outside the gene matches: 2. The CDR3 sequence is CASSQTGGANYGYTF. The CDR3 DNA follows: TGCGCCAGCAGCCAAACAGGGGGAGCTAACTATGGCTACACCTTC.

This clonotype has at least ten counts. This sequence joins TRBV11-2 and TRBJ2-4; possible D gene TRBD1, 5 bases. From germline, CDR1 is SGHAT and CDR2 FQNNGV. V gave up 5 bases and J gave up 0 bases, with 17 bases separating them. This CDR3 has 17 amino acids. CDR3 in DNA: TGTGCCAGCAGCCGTCTTACAGGACCCTTAGCCAAAAACATTCAGTACTTC. Translated: CASSRLTGPLAKNIQYF.

As for this clonotype: A much larger clonotype is one base distant, so this may be a read error. The chain is built from TRBV6-2 or TRBV6-3 and TRBJ2-5; TRBD2 agrees at 7 bases. Per germline, CDR1 MNHEY and CDR2 SVGEGT. The CDR3 is 14 residues long. CDR3 region: CASSRTRQGETQCF. CDR3 in DNA: TGTGCCAGCAGCCGGACTAGGCAAGGAGAGACCCAGTGCTTC.

The chain employs TRBV7-3 and TRBJ1-5; D is ambiguous. V lost 3 bases to trimming and J lost 5 bases, with 11 bases between them. The CDR3 runs 14 residues. Germline V CDR1 and CDR2: SGHTA, FQGTGA. CDR3 residues: CASSFTGRYQPQHF. Written as DNA, the CDR3 is TGTGCCAGCAGCTTTACTGGGAGATATCAGCCCCAGCATTTT.

This clonotype showed up just once. A read error may be the cause here, since a much bigger clone is one base away. This CDR3 fails to terminate in the conserved phenylalanine or tryptophan, so it likely reflects a read error. The chain uses TRBV28 and TRBJ1-2; D ambiguous. V lost 6 bases to trimming and J lost 1 base, with 6 bases between them. The germline V gene encodes CDR1 MDHEN and CDR2 SYDVKM. This CDR3 comprises 12 residues. The CDR3, as DNA: TGTGCCAGCAGCCGGGGTAACTATGGCTACACCCTC. This gives the protein CASSRGNYGYTL.

The rearrangement links TRBV6-2 or TRBV6-3 to TRBJ2-6; D gene ambiguous. The CDR3 has 12 residues. V was cut by 2 bases and J by 8 bases, with 4 bases left in between. In germline, CDR1 is MNHEY, CDR2 SVGEGT. DNA of the CDR3: TGTGCCAGCAGTTACGGATCCAACGTCCTGACTTTC. Amino acids: CASSYGSNVLTF.

This clonotype has ten or more counts. This chain joins TRBV12-3 or TRBV12-4 and TRBJ2-7; TRBD1 aligns across 9 bases. The CDR3 has 14 residues. Unmatched junction bases numbered 8, after V lost 6 bases and J lost 5 bases. In DNA form, the CDR3 reads TGTGCCAGCAGCCGCTGGACAGGGGAAAACGAGCAGTACTTC. Amino acids: CASSRWTGENEQYF.

This clonotype has ten or more counts. The gene calls are TRBV7-9 and TRBJ2-3; possible D gene TRBD2, 6 bases. This CDR3 is built from 15 residues. Trimming left V 9 bases short and J 2 bases short, with 18 bases between. The germline V gene encodes CDR1 SEHNR and CDR2 FQNEAQ (reference sequence). This CDR3 is CASTTLAINTDTQYF. In DNA form, the CDR3 reads TGTGCCAGTACTACCCTAGCGATTAACACAGATACGCAGTATTTT. Variable domain in full (rest from reference TRBV7-9 and TRBJ2-3): DTGVSQNPRHKITKRGQNVTFRCDPISEHNRLYWYRQTLGQGPEFLTYFQNEAQLEKSRLLSDRFSAERPKGSFSTLEIQRTEQGDSAMYLCASTTLAINTDTQYFGPGTRLTVL.